A selection of T cell receptor beta chains follows, all from one sample in a study of CD8 T cells in ankylosing spondylitis. TCRdb redid the calling of the 5' RACE reads with MiXCR, one entry per CDR3 protein. The sample shows about 700,000 distinct CDR3 sequences, 15% to 20% of them seen only once. The sample consisted of blood, either unsorted or a sorted T cell fraction (not recorded which). The source is a male donor with ankylosing spondylitis. Each CDR3 is given with its conserved first and last residue. The D gene is left open where the match is weak. Clone size, where shown, is once, few, many, or a class for clones that have expanded.

clone size: few
V gene: TRBV6-2/TRBV6-3
J gene: TRBJ2-5
D gene: NA
CDR3 protein: CASTVGGPYQETQYF
CDR3 DNA: TGTGCCAGTACCGTGGGGGGCCCGTACCAAGAGACCCAGTACTTC

clone size: NA
V gene: TRBV4-2
J gene: TRBJ1-2
D gene: NA
CDR3 protein: CASSQALRTDGYTF
CDR3 DNA: TGTGCCAGCAGCCAAGCTTTGCGGACAGATGGCTACACCTTC

clone size: NA
V gene: TRBV3-1
J gene: TRBJ2-7
D gene: TRBD1
CDR3 protein: CASSQFGTGIYEQYF
CDR3 DNA: TGTGCCAGCAGCCAATTCGGGACAGGGATATACGAGCAGTACTTC

clone size: NA
V gene: TRBV27
J gene: TRBJ1-1
D gene: NA
CDR3 protein: CASRAFEGGSEAFF
CDR3 DNA: TGTGCCAGCAGGGCTTTCGAGGGGGGATCTGAAGCTTTCTTT

clone size: few
V gene: TRBV7-2
J gene: TRBJ1-6
D gene: NA
CDR3 protein: CASSPPRSPLHF
CDR3 DNA: TGTGCCAGCAGCCCCCCCCGGTCACCCCTCCACTTT

clone size: NA
V gene: TRBV19
J gene: TRBJ2-2
D gene: TRBD1
CDR3 protein: CASSIVGQGAGELFF
CDR3 DNA: TGTGCCAGTAGTATAGTGGGACAGGGGGCCGGGGAGCTGTTTTTT

clone size: NA
V gene: TRBV4-1
J gene: TRBJ2-1
D gene: NA
CDR3 protein: CASSQGTGGGHTWNEQFF
CDR3 DNA: TGCGCCAGCAGCCAAGGTACAGGCGGAGGCCACACGTGGAATGAGCAGTTCTTC

clone size: NA
V gene: TRBV20-1
J gene: TRBJ2-5
D gene: NA
CDR3 protein: CSARDMETQYF
CDR3 DNA: TGCAGTGCTAGAGATATGGAGACCCAGTACTTC

clone size: NA
V gene: TRBV29-1
J gene: TRBJ1-5
D gene: NA
CDR3 protein: CSVPPGVSIQPQHF
CDR3 DNA: TGCAGCGTTCCCCCGGGGGTGTCTATCCAGCCCCAGCATTTT

clone size: NA
V gene: TRBV5-1
J gene: TRBJ2-2
D gene: TRBD2
CDR3 protein: CASRLTSGQATGELFF
CDR3 DNA: TGCGCCAGCAGACTTACTAGCGGCCAAGCCACCGGGGAGCTGTTTTTT

clone size: NA
V gene: TRBV4-2
J gene: TRBJ2-2
D gene: TRBD2
CDR3 protein: CASSQWSGGAIGELFF
CDR3 DNA: TGTGCCAGCAGTCAGTGGAGCGGGGGGGCCATAGGGGAGCTGTTTTTT

clone size: few
V gene: TRBV5-1
J gene: TRBJ2-1
D gene: NA
CDR3 protein: CASSTGGQIFHEQFF
CDR3 DNA: TGCGCCAGCAGCACGGGGGGACAGATTTTCCATGAGCAGTTCTTC

clone size: few
V gene: TRBV20-1
J gene: TRBJ1-4
D gene: NA
CDR3 protein: CIAPGGRSSTNEKLFF
CDR3 DNA: TGCATTGCTCCGGGGGGCCGCTCCTCAACTAATGAAAAACTGTTTTTT

clone size: few
V gene: TRBV30
J gene: TRBJ1-5
D gene: NA
CDR3 protein: CAWSLGGDQPQHF
CDR3 DNA: TGTGCCTGGAGCTTGGGAGGGGATCAGCCCCAGCATTTT

clone size: NA
V gene: TRBV5-1
J gene: TRBJ2-7
D gene: TRBD2
CDR3 protein: CASSPSGTAYEQYF
CDR3 DNA: TGCGCCAGCAGCCCTAGCGGGACCGCCTACGAGCAGTACTTC

clone size: many
V gene: TRBV29-1
J gene: TRBJ1-2
D gene: NA
CDR3 protein: CSVWRRGGGYTF
CDR3 DNA: TGCAGCGTTTGGCGACGTGGAGGTGGCTACACCTTC

clone size: NA
V gene: TRBV3-1
J gene: TRBJ2-2
D gene: NA
CDR3 protein: CASSQGGQNTGELFF
CDR3 DNA: TGTGCCAGCAGCCAAGGTGGGCAGAACACCGGGGAGCTGTTTTTT

clone size: NA
V gene: TRBV5-1
J gene: TRBJ2-6
D gene: NA
CDR3 protein: CASSGGGGSGANVLTF
CDR3 DNA: TGCGCCAGCAGCGGCGGGGGCGGCTCTGGGGCCAACGTCCTGACTTTC

clone size: NA
V gene: TRBV25-1
J gene: TRBJ1-1
D gene: NA
CDR3 protein: CASRTWQDPPEAFF
CDR3 DNA: TGTGCCAGCAGGACGTGGCAGGATCCACCTGAAGCTTTCTTT

clone size: few
V gene: TRBV24-1
J gene: TRBJ1-2
D gene: NA
CDR3 protein: CATSVGGAGGYTF
CDR3 DNA: TGTGCCACCAGTGTTGGAGGGGCAGGGGGCTACACCTTC

clone size: few
V gene: TRBV12-3/TRBV12-4
J gene: TRBJ2-1
D gene: TRBD2
CDR3 protein: CASSPPPAGVGEQFF
CDR3 DNA: TGTGCCAGCAGCCCCCCCCCCGCGGGAGTTGGTGAGCAGTTCTTC

clone size: few
V gene: TRBV6-4
J gene: TRBJ2-1
D gene: TRBD2
CDR3 protein: CASSDDTSSGSNEQFF
CDR3 DNA: TGTGCCAGCAGTGACGACACTTCTAGCGGGAGTAATGAGCAGTTCTTC

clone size: NA
V gene: TRBV24-1
J gene: TRBJ2-5
D gene: NA
CDR3 protein: CALNLRRETQYF
CDR3 DNA: TGTGCCCTTAACTTGCGTCGAGAGACCCAGTACTTC

clone size: NA
V gene: TRBV6-2/TRBV6-3
J gene: TRBJ2-5
D gene: NA
CDR3 protein: CASSSEGLGGETQYF
CDR3 DNA: TGTGCCAGCAGTTCGGAAGGTTTAGGAGGGGAGACCCAGTACTTC

clone size: NA
V gene: TRBV29-1
J gene: TRBJ2-1
D gene: NA
CDR3 protein: CSVEVRQADNEQFF
CDR3 DNA: TGCAGCGTTGAGGTACGTCAGGCAGACAATGAGCAGTTCTTC

clone size: NA
V gene: TRBV20-1
J gene: TRBJ2-1
D gene: NA
CDR3 protein: CSAAGLDVEFF
CDR3 DNA: TGCAGTGCTGCGGGACTGGACGTGGAGTTCTTC

clone size: few
V gene: TRBV3-1
J gene: TRBJ1-3
D gene: NA
CDR3 protein: CASSQGSRVGNTIYF
CDR3 DNA: TGTGCCAGCAGCCAAGGTTCCAGGGTAGGAAACACCATATATTTT

clone size: many
V gene: TRBV4-1
J gene: TRBJ1-5
D gene: NA
CDR3 protein: CASSQGTNQPQHF
CDR3 DNA: TGCGCCAGCAGCCAGGGGACGAATCAGCCCCAGCATTTT

clone size: NA
V gene: TRBV4-3
J gene: TRBJ2-3
D gene: TRBD2
CDR3 protein: CASSQGRVGGTDTQYF
CDR3 DNA: TGCGCCAGCAGCCAAGGAAGGGTGGGAGGGACAGATACGCAGTATTTT

clone size: NA
V gene: TRBV27
J gene: TRBJ1-2
D gene: TRBD1
CDR3 protein: CASSFTGEGGYTF
CDR3 DNA: TGTGCCAGCAGTTTCACAGGGGAGGGTGGCTACACCTTC

clone size: once
V gene: TRBV3-1
J gene: TRBJ1-5
D gene: NA
CDR3 protein: CASSHGFGNQPQHF
CDR3 DNA: TGTGCCAGCAGCCACGGGTTTGGCAATCAGCCCCAGCATTTT

clone size: few
V gene: TRBV20-1
J gene: TRBJ2-7
D gene: TRBD2
CDR3 protein: CSASLAGFVGYEQYF
CDR3 DNA: TGCAGTGCTAGTCTAGCGGGGTTCGTAGGCTACGAGCAGTACTTC

clone size: NA
V gene: TRBV3-1
J gene: TRBJ2-5
D gene: NA
CDR3 protein: CASSQGSLQETQYF
CDR3 DNA: TGTGCCAGCAGCCAAGGGTCCCTTCAAGAGACCCAGTACTTC

clone size: many
V gene: TRBV20-1
J gene: TRBJ1-1
D gene: TRBD1
CDR3 protein: CSATEGLLGQVAEAFF
CDR3 DNA: TGCAGTGCTACGGAAGGGCTCTTAGGACAGGTCGCTGAAGCTTTCTTT

clone size: NA
V gene: TRBV2
J gene: TRBJ2-7
D gene: TRBD1
CDR3 protein: CASSGWTGGTYEQYF
CDR3 DNA: TGTGCCAGCTCGGGCTGGACAGGGGGAACCTACGAGCAGTACTTC

clone size: few
V gene: TRBV2
J gene: TRBJ2-1
D gene: NA
CDR3 protein: CASSEEGSSYNEQFF
CDR3 DNA: TGTGCCAGCAGTGAAGAGGGGAGCTCCTACAATGAGCAGTTCTTC

clone size: few
V gene: TRBV12-3/TRBV12-4
J gene: TRBJ1-4
D gene: TRBD1
CDR3 protein: CASSQRRQGWANEKLFF
CDR3 DNA: TGTGCCAGCAGTCAACGACGACAGGGTTGGGCTAATGAAAAACTGTTTTTT

clone size: few
V gene: TRBV28
J gene: TRBJ2-2
D gene: NA
CDR3 protein: CASSPTDTGELFF
CDR3 DNA: TGTGCCAGCAGTCCCACAGACACCGGGGAGCTGTTTTTT

clone size: few
V gene: TRBV5-5
J gene: TRBJ2-6
D gene: NA
CDR3 protein: CASSHEVWYSGANVLTF
CDR3 DNA: TGTGCCAGCAGCCATGAGGTTTGGTACTCTGGGGCCAACGTCCTGACTTTC

clone size: NA
V gene: TRBV6-5
J gene: TRBJ1-2
D gene: NA
CDR3 protein: CASSYSRGGAGAGYTF
CDR3 DNA: TGTGCCAGCAGTTACTCGAGGGGGGGCGCCGGAGCTGGCTACACCTTC

clone size: NA
V gene: TRBV30
J gene: TRBJ2-5
D gene: NA
CDR3 protein: CAWTPGPPVRETQYF
CDR3 DNA: TGTGCCTGGACCCCGGGACCCCCCGTTAGGGAGACCCAGTACTTC

clone size: few
V gene: TRBV7-8
J gene: TRBJ1-1
D gene: NA
CDR3 protein: CASSLGLGRTNTEAFF
CDR3 DNA: TGTGCCAGCAGCTTAGGGTTGGGCAGGACGAACACTGAAGCTTTCTTT

clone size: NA
V gene: TRBV24-1
J gene: TRBJ2-7
D gene: TRBD1
CDR3 protein: CATSPGTGSSYEQYF
CDR3 DNA: TGTGCCACCAGTCCCGGGACAGGGAGCTCCTACGAGCAGTACTTC

clone size: few
V gene: TRBV4-1
J gene: TRBJ2-2
D gene: TRBD2
CDR3 protein: CASSPHLTGLDTGELFF
CDR3 DNA: TGCGCCAGCAGCCCCCACTTAACGGGACTAGATACCGGGGAGCTGTTTTTT

clone size: many
V gene: TRBV6-1
J gene: TRBJ2-2
D gene: NA
CDR3 protein: CASSPPTGEANTGELFF
CDR3 DNA: TGTGCCAGCAGCCCCCCGACAGGAGAAGCGAACACCGGGGAGCTGTTTTTT

clone size: NA
V gene: TRBV5-1
J gene: TRBJ2-7
D gene: NA
CDR3 protein: CASSLASTDSYEQYF
CDR3 DNA: TGCGCCAGCAGCTTGGCCTCGACGGACTCCTACGAGCAGTACTTC

clone size: few
V gene: TRBV29-1
J gene: TRBJ1-1
D gene: NA
CDR3 protein: CSVEVNRANTEAFF
CDR3 DNA: TGCAGCGTTGAGGTAAACCGGGCCAACACTGAAGCTTTCTTT

clone size: NA
V gene: TRBV7-2
J gene: TRBJ2-3
D gene: NA
CDR3 protein: CASSLGGTKDSTDTQYF
CDR3 DNA: TGTGCCAGCAGCTTAGGGGGGACCAAAGACAGCACAGATACGCAGTATTTT

clone size: few
V gene: TRBV25-1
J gene: TRBJ2-3
D gene: NA
CDR3 protein: CASRQEGRTDTQYF
CDR3 DNA: TGTGCCAGCAGACAGGAGGGGCGCACAGATACGCAGTATTTT

clone size: few
V gene: TRBV11-2
J gene: TRBJ1-1
D gene: TRBD1
CDR3 protein: CASSPGGDRAKRTEAFF
CDR3 DNA: TGTGCCAGCAGCCCGGGAGGGGACAGGGCGAAGAGGACTGAAGCTTTCTTT

clone size: NA
V gene: TRBV5-5
J gene: TRBJ1-4
D gene: NA
CDR3 protein: CASSSAQLTSNEKLFF
CDR3 DNA: TGTGCCAGCAGCTCTGCACAGCTAACCTCTAATGAAAAACTGTTTTTT

clone size: NA
V gene: TRBV6-2/TRBV6-3
J gene: TRBJ2-2
D gene: TRBD1
CDR3 protein: CASSPWGTGASTGELFF
CDR3 DNA: TGTGCCAGCAGTCCGTGGGGGACAGGGGCGAGCACCGGGGAGCTGTTTTTT

clone size: few
V gene: TRBV7-3
J gene: TRBJ2-2
D gene: NA
CDR3 protein: CASSPRMKDPTGELFF
CDR3 DNA: TGTGCCAGCAGCCCCCGGATGAAGGACCCCACCGGGGAGCTGTTTTTT

clone size: NA
V gene: TRBV15
J gene: TRBJ1-5
D gene: NA
CDR3 protein: CATTEAWGQPQHF
CDR3 DNA: TGTGCCACCACCGAGGCCTGGGGCCAGCCCCAGCATTTT

clone size: few
V gene: TRBV6-2/TRBV6-3
J gene: TRBJ2-3
D gene: NA
CDR3 protein: CASSYSTGQTRTSSTDTQYF
CDR3 DNA: TGTGCCAGCAGTTACTCCACGGGACAAACCAGGACTTCTAGCACAGATACGCAGTATTTT